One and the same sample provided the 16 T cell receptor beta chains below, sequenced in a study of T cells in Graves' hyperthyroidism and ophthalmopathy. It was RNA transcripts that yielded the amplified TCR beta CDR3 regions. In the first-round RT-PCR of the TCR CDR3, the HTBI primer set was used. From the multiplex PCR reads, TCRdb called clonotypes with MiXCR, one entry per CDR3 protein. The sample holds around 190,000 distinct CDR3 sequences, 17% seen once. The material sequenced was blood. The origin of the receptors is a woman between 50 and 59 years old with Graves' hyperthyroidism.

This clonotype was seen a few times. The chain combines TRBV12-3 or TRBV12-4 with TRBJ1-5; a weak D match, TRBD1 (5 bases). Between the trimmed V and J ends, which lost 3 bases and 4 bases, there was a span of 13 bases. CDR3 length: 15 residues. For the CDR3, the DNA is TGTGCCAGCAGTTTTGGGGGGTTGGGGAATCAGCCCCAGCATTTT. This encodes CASSFGGLGNQPQHF.

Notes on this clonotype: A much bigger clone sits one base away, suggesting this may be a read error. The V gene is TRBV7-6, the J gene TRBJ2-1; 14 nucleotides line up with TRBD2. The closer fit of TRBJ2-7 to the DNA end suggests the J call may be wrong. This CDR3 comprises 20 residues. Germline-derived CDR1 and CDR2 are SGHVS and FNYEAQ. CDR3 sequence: CASSPQTPGLAGVSYNEQYF. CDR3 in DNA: TGTGCCAGCAGCCCGCAGACCCCGGGACTAGCGGGGGTCTCCTACAATGAGCAGTACTTC.

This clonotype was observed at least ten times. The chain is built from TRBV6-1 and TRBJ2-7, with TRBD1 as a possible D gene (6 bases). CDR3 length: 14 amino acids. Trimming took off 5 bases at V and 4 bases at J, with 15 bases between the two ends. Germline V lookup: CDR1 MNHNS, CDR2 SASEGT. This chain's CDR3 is CASSLQGARYEQYF. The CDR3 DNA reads TGTGCCAGCAGTTTACAGGGCGCTAGGTACGAGCAGTACTTC.

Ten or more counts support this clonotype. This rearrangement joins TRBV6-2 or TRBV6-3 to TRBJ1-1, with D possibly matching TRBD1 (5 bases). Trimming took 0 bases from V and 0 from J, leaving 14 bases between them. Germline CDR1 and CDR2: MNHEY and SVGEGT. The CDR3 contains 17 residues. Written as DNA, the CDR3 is TGTGCCAGCAGTTACTCTTTCAGGACACCTATGAACACTGAAGCTTTCTTT. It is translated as CASSYSFRTPMNTEAFF.

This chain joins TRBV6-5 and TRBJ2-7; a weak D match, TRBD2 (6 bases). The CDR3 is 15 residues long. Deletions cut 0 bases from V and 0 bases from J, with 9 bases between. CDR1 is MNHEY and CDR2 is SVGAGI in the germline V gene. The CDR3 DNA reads TGTGCCAGCAGTTACTCGGTGGGAGGCTCCTACGAGCAGTACTTC. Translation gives CASSYSVGGSYEQYF.

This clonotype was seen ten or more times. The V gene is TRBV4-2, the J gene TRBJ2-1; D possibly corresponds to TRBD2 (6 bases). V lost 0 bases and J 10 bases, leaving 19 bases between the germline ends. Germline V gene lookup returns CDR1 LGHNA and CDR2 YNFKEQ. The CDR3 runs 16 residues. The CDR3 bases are TGTGCCAGCAGCCAAGACTTGGGGGGACTTCCTAGGGAGCAGTTCTTC. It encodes CASSQDLGGLPREQFF.

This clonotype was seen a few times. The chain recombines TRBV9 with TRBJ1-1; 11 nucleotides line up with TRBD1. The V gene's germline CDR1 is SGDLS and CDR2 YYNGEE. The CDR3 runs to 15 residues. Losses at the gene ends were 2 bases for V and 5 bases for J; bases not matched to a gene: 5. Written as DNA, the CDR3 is TGTGCCAGCAGCGTTACCGGGACAGGGGGTACTGAAGCTTTCTTT. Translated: CASSVTGTGGTEAFF.

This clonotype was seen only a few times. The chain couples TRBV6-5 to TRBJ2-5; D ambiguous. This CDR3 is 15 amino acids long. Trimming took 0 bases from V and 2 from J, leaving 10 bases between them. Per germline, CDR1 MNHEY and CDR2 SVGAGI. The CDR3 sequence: CASSYSNRVQETQYF. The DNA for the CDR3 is TGTGCCAGCAGTTACTCGAATAGGGTTCAAGAGACCCAGTACTTC.

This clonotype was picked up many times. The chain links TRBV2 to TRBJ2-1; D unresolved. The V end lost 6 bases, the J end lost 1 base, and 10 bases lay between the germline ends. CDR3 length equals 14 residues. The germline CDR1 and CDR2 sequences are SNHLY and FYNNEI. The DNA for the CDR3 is TGTGCCAGCAGAAGAGATGGTTCCTACAATGAGCAGTTCTTC. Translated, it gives CASRRDGSYNEQFF.

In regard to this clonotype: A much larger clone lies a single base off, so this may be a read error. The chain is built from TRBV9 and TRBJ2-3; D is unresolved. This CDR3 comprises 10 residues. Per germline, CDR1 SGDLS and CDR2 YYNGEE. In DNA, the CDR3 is TGTGCCGGCAGCGCTGATACGCAGTATTTT. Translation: CAGSADTQYF.

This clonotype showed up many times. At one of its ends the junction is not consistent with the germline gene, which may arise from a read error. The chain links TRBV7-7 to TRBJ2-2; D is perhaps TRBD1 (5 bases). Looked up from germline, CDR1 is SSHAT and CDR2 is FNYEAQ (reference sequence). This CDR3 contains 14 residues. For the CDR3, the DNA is TGTGCTAGCAGCGACTCAGGGTACACCGGGGAGCTGTTTTTT. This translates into CASSDSGYTGELFF.

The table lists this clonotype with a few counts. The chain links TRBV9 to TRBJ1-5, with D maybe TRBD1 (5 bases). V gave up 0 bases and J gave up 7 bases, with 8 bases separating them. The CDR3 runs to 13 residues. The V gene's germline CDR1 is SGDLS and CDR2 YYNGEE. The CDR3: CASSVGGVQPQHF. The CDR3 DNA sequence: TGTGCCAGCAGCGTAGGAGGGGTCCAGCCCCAGCATTTT. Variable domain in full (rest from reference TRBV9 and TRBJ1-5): DSGVTQTPKHLITATGQRVTLRCSPRSGDLSVYWYQQSLDQGLQFLIQYYNGEERAKGNILERFSAQQFPDLHSELNLSSLELGDSALYFCASSVGGVQPQHFGDGTRLSIL.

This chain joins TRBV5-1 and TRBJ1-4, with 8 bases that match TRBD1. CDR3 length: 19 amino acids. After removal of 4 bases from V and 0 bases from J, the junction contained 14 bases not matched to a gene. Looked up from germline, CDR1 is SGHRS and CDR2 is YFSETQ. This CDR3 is CASSRWTQGAGATNEKLFF. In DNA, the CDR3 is TGCGCCAGCAGCCGATGGACGCAGGGGGCCGGAGCAACTAATGAAAAACTGTTTTTT.

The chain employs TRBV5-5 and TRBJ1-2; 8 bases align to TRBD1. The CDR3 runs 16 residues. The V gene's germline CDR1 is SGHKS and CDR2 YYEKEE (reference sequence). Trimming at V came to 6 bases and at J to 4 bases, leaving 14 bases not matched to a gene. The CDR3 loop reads CASTLLSGGVGYGYTF. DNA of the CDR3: TGTGCCAGCACCCTTCTCTCAGGGGGCGTGGGCTATGGCTACACCTTC.

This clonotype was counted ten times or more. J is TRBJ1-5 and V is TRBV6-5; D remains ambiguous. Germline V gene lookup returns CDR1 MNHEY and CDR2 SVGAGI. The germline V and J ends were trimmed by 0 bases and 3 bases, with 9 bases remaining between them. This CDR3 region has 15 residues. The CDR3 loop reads CASSYSITYNQPQHF. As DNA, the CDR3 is TGTGCCAGCAGTTACTCCATTACTTACAATCAGCCCCAGCATTTT.

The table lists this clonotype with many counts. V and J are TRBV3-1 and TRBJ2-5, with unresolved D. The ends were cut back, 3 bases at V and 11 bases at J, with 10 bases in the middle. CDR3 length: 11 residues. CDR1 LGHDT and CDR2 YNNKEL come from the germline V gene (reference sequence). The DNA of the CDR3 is TGTGCCAGCAGCCAGGGTATGGCTCAGTACTTC. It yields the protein CASSQGMAQYF.